This T cell receptor beta chain was observed in a study of T cell changes during pregnancy in multiple sclerosis. The method was immunoSEQ multiplex PCR; TCRdb's version includes in-frame clones alone and lacks a portion of them. Of 60,000 or so clones listed, around 89% are singletons. V was cut by 8 bases and J by 2 bases, with 19 bases left in between. Germline CDR1 LNHDA, CDR2 SQIVND (reference sequence). This CDR3 region has 16 residues. The TCR sequence derives from a female donor with multiple sclerosis, enrolled in a pregnancy study. The chain links TRBV19 to TRBJ2-4, with a weak D call TRBD1 (6 bases). The starting material was peripheral blood, obtained in the first trimester of pregnancy. In DNA form, the CDR3 reads TGTGCCAGTCATAGGGGCAGGGGTCGATCCAAAAACATTCAGTACTTC. Encoded protein: CASHRGRGRSKNIQYF. Using reference TRBV19 and TRBJ2-4 for the parts outside the CDR3, the full variable domain is DGGITQSPKYLFRKEGQNVTLSCEQNLNHDAMYWYRQDPGQGLRLIYYSQIVNDFQKGDIAEGYSVSREKKESFPLTVTSAQKNPTAFYLCASHRGRGRSKNIQYFGAGTRLSVL.